The 11 T cell receptor beta chains presented below share a single source sample, sequenced in a study of T cell responses to AZD1222 COVID-19 vaccine. Assay: immunoSEQ multiplex PCR; the TCRdb copy retains only in-frame clones and omits some. The sample shows 180,000 or so clones, under 95% of them seen only once. Sample: peripheral blood, taken 28 days after the second AZD1222 dose. These receptors were obtained from an adult who received the AZD1222 COVID-19 vaccine.

The V call is TRBV6-1, the J call TRBJ2-7; D remains unclear. The germline V gene encodes CDR1 MNHNS and CDR2 SASEGT. CDR3 size: 15 residues. Between the trimmed V and J ends, which lost 2 bases and 0 bases, there was a span of 11 bases. In nucleotides, the CDR3 is TGTGCCAGCAGTGAATTAAGTTTACTCTCCTACGAGCAGTACTTC. This gives the protein CASSELSLLSYEQYF.

V gene TRBV4-1 combines with J gene TRBJ2-7, with a possible D match to TRBD1 (5 bases). Trimming stripped 1 base from V and 3 bases from J, with 16 bases between. The CDR3 spans 16 residues. The germline V gene has CDR1 MGHRA and CDR2 YSYEKL. CDR3 sequence reads: CASSQGLDSSDYEQYF. The CDR3 nucleotides are TGCGCCAGCAGCCAAGGGTTAGACAGCTCGGACTACGAGCAGTACTTC.

The gene calls are TRBV12-5 and TRBJ1-6, with 8 bases lining up with TRBD1. This CDR3 comprises 14 residues. Germline V lookup: CDR1 LGHNT, CDR2 FRNRAP. Trimming at V came to 1 base and at J to 7 bases, leaving 0 bases not matched to a gene. CDR3 bases: TGTGCTAGTGGTTTGGGGACAGGGAATTCACCCCTCCACTTT. As protein: CASGLGTGNSPLHF.

This chain joins TRBV18 and TRBJ1-1, with D perhaps matching TRBD1 (6 bases). CDR1 KGHSH and CDR2 LQKENI come from the germline V gene. The V end was cut by 1 base, the J end by 1 base, with 19 bases between. This CDR3 is built from 18 residues. CDR3 nucleotide sequence: TGTGCCAGCTCACCACGTTCGGGGGCGCATCGAGGGAACACTGAAGCTTTCTTT. Translated, it gives CASSPRSGAHRGNTEAFF.

The chain uses TRBV20-1 and TRBJ1-5; D not resolved. V was pared by 0 bases and J by 11 bases, with 8 bases between. The CDR3 totals 11 residues. Germline assignment: CDR1 DFQATT and CDR2 SNEGSKA (reference sequence). The CDR3 sequence: CSARDLRAQHF. The CDR3 region has the DNA TGCAGTGCTAGAGATCTACGGGCCCAGCATTTT.

The V and J genes are TRBV6-5 and TRBJ2-1, with 11 bases that match TRBD2. CDR1 is MNHEY and CDR2 is SVGAGI in the germline V gene. V shed 0 bases and J 6 bases; nucleotides not matched to a gene: 4. The CDR3 extends over 16 amino acids. The CDR3 region is CASSYSGSGGANEQFF. DNA for the CDR3: TGTGCCAGCAGTTACTCGGGTAGCGGGGGGGCCAATGAGCAGTTCTTC.

The chain has TRBV5-6 and TRBJ2-2; D ambiguous. The CDR3 totals 15 residues. Germline V lookup: CDR1 SGHDT, CDR2 YYEEEE. The V and J ends lost 0 bases and 4 bases respectively, with 10 bases between them. The CDR3 reads CASSLGPVSTGELFF. The CDR3 DNA reads TGTGCCAGCAGCTTGGGCCCCGTTAGCACCGGGGAGCTGTTTTTT.

This rearrangement joins TRBV4-1 to TRBJ1-5, with a weak D call TRBD1 (5 bases). Trimming left V 0 bases short and J 2 bases short, with 11 bases between. The CDR3 covers 16 residues. Per the germline V gene, CDR1 is MGHRA and CDR2 is YSYEKL. In DNA form, the CDR3 reads TGCGCCAGCAGCCAAGAGGGGCCGGCGGGCAATCAGCCCCAGCATTTT. Encoded protein: CASSQEGPAGNQPQHF.

The chain uses TRBV24-1 and TRBJ1-4; 9 nucleotides agree with TRBD1. The junction had 6 bases not matched to a gene; V was cut back by 3 bases and J by 8 bases. The CDR3 is 15 amino acids. Germline CDR1 and CDR2: KGHDR and SFDVKD. The CDR3 sequence: CATSDETGGNEKLFF. The CDR3 DNA sequence: TGTGCCACCAGTGATGAAACAGGGGGCAACGAAAAACTGTTTTTT.

This chain uses TRBV19 with TRBJ1-2; weak D call: TRBD1 (5 bases). From germline, CDR1 is LNHDA and CDR2 SQIVND (reference sequence). V was shortened by 7 bases and J by 4 bases, with 13 bases between the two germline ends. The CDR3 covers 13 residues. The CDR3 sequence: CASTLGRGYGYTF. As DNA, the CDR3 is TGTGCCAGTACCCTGGGACGGGGCTATGGCTACACCTTC.

CDR3 in amino acids: CASSLAFRGVEETQYF. The CDR3 DNA is TGTGCCAGCAGCCTCGCCTTCCGGGGGGTAGAGGAGACCCAGTACTTC. This chain links TRBV14 with TRBJ2-5, with 7 bases that match TRBD2. Germline loops: CDR1 SGHDN, CDR2 FVKESK. The CDR3 consists of 16 residues. Trimming cost V 4 bases and J 5 bases; bases outside gene matches: 13. Combining the CDR3 with reference TRBV14 and TRBJ2-5 gives the whole variable domain EAGVTQFPSHSVIEKGQTVTLRCDPISGHDNLYWYRRVMGKEIKFLLHFVKESKQDESGMPNNRFLAERTGGTYSTLKVQPAELEDSGVYFCASSLAFRGVEETQYFGPGTRLLVL.